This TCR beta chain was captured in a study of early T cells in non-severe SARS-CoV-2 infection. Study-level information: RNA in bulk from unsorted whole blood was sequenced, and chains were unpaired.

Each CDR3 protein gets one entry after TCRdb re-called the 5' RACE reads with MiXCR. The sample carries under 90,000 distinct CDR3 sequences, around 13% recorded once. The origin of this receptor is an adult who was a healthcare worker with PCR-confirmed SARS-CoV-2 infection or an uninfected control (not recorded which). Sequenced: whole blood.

For the CDR3, the DNA is TGTGCCAGCAGTTTACGTCCAGGGAGGTCCTACGAGCAGTACTTC. This translates into CASSLRPGRSYEQYF. This sequence joins TRBV27 and TRBJ2-7; tentatively, D is TRBD2 (6 bases). The CDR3 loop spans 15 amino acids. The germline CDR1 and CDR2 sequences are MNHEY and SMNVEV (reference sequence). V lost 2 bases, J lost 1 base, and 12 bases lay in between.